Following are 29 T cell receptor beta chains from one sample sequenced in a study of cytomegalovirus exposure and HLA in healthy donors. Only in-frame clones appear in the TCRdb table, and some are missing; sequencing was by immunoSEQ multiplex PCR. The profile shows roughly 310,000 clones, roughly 90% of them singletons. The sequenced sample consisted of PBMCs. The receptors come from a man aged 25 to 40 in good health and CMV-seronegative.

The chain uses TRBV19 and TRBJ2-7, with a weak D call TRBD1 (5 bases). V was pared by 5 bases and J by 2 bases, with 10 bases between. Germline V gives CDR1 LNHDA, CDR2 SQIVND (reference sequence). This CDR3 is built from 13 residues. CDR3 loop: CASSSQGPYEQYF. The CDR3 DNA sequence: TGTGCCAGTAGTTCGCAGGGCCCCTACGAGCAGTACTTC.

This chain uses TRBV18 with TRBJ1-6; 7 bases line up with TRBD1. There are 14 residues in the CDR3. V dropped 3 bases and J dropped 4; count of bases not matched to a gene: 0. Germline-derived CDR1 and CDR2 are KGHSH and LQKENI. The CDR3 nucleotides are TGTGCCAGCTCACCGGGACAGTATAATTCACCCCTCCACTTT. It codes for CASSPGQYNSPLHF.

The chain recombines TRBV5-6 with TRBJ1-4, with D perhaps TRBD1 (6 bases). The CDR3 has 14 residues. In germline, CDR1 is SGHDT, CDR2 YYEEEE. Trimming left V 2 bases short and J 5 bases short, with 10 bases between. CDR3 region: CASSFWTDNEKLFF. In DNA, the CDR3 is TGTGCCAGCAGCTTCTGGACAGACAATGAAAAACTGTTTTTT.

The chain has TRBV18 and TRBJ1-2; 7 positions match TRBD1. The CDR3 sequence is 16 residues long. The V gene's germline CDR1 is KGHSH and CDR2 LQKENI. V was pared by 0 bases and J by 4 bases, with 8 bases of the junction left unmatched. The CDR3 loop reads CASSPPWDSESYGYTF. The CDR3 DNA reads TGTGCCAGCTCACCACCCTGGGACAGCGAATCCTATGGCTACACCTTC. Combining the CDR3 with reference TRBV18 and TRBJ1-2 gives the whole variable domain NAGVMQNPRHLVRRRGQEARLRCSPMKGHSHVYWYRQLPEEGLKFMVYLQKENIIDESGMPKERFSAEFPKEGPSILRIQQVVRGDSAAYFCASSPPWDSESYGYTFGSGTRLTVV.

J is TRBJ1-2 and V is TRBV14; 12 bases are a match to TRBD1. Per germline, CDR1 SGHDN and CDR2 FVKESK. This CDR3 is built from 16 residues. V lost 2 bases to trimming and J lost 7 bases; unmatched junction nucleotides: 8. The CDR3, as DNA: TGTGCCAGCAGCCAACTAAGTGGGACAGGGGGCTCTGGCTACACCTTC. It is translated as CASSQLSGTGGSGYTF.

This chain uses TRBV11-2 with TRBJ1-6; 9 bases agree with TRBD1. J gave up 2 bases and V 5 bases, and 7 bases lay outside the gene matches. From germline, CDR1 is SGHAT and CDR2 FQNNGV. There are 17 residues in the CDR3. The chain's CDR3 is CASSRTGTGTYNSPLHF. Here the CDR3 DNA reads TGTGCCAGCAGCCGTACCGGGACAGGGACCTATAATTCACCCCTCCACTTT.

V gene TRBV19 combines with J gene TRBJ1-2; D gene uncertain. CDR3 size: 14 residues. Germline V lookup: CDR1 LNHDA, CDR2 SQIVND (reference sequence). V was shortened by 3 bases and J by 1 base, with 9 bases between the two germline ends. CDR3 DNA: TGTGCCAGTAGTATTATTCCTAATAACTATGGCTACACCTTC. Translating it yields CASSIIPNNYGYTF.

The chain joins TRBV11-2 to TRBJ1-4; no firm D call. CDR3 length: 19 amino acids. Trimming took off 5 bases at V and 4 bases at J, with 26 bases between the two ends. Germline V gene sequence: CDR1 SGHAT, CDR2 FQNNGV. This CDR3 is CASSTTPSGGYEGNEKLFF. The CDR3, as DNA: TGTGCCAGCAGCACTACCCCCAGCGGAGGGTACGAGGGTAATGAAAAACTGTTTTTT.

The chain employs TRBV6-1 and TRBJ2-7; 9 bases fit TRBD1. V trimming: 10 bases; J trimming: 3 bases; junction bases outside the gene matches: 7. Germline-derived CDR1 and CDR2 are MNHNS and SASEGT. This CDR3 has 13 residues. CDR3 loop: CATWTGVGYEQYF. CDR3 DNA sequence: TGTGCCACCTGGACAGGGGTCGGCTACGAGCAGTACTTC.

This clone was seen only once. The V gene is TRBV6-1, the J gene TRBJ2-2; D ambiguous. This CDR3 has 11 residues. The V end lost 5 bases, the J end lost 4 bases, and 2 bases lay between the germline ends. Germline V CDR1 and CDR2: MNHNS, SASEGT. The CDR3 reads CASSLTGELFF. The CDR3 DNA sequence: TGTGCCAGCAGTCTCACCGGGGAGCTGTTTTTT.

V and J are TRBV4-3 and TRBJ1-2; 7 bases line up with TRBD1. The V segment lost 4 bases and the J segment 4 bases; nucleotides outside the gene matches: 12. The length of the CDR3 is 16 residues. CDR1 and CDR2 from the germline V gene are LGHNA and YSLEER. CDR3 sequence: CASSPDRTGNSYGYTF. The DNA of the CDR3 is TGCGCCAGCAGCCCCGATAGGACAGGAAACTCCTATGGCTACACCTTC.

V and J are TRBV10-1 and TRBJ2-1; 7 positions match TRBD1. J lost 2 bases, V lost 0 bases, and 7 bases had no gene match. The CDR3 totals 17 residues. The germline V gene has CDR1 WNHNN and CDR2 SYGVQD (reference sequence). For the CDR3, the DNA is TGCGCCAGCAGTGAGTCGAGGGGGCGTCTAACCTACAATGAGCAGTTCTTC. This codes for CASSESRGRLTYNEQFF.

This clone was observed a handful of times. CDR3 coding DNA: TGTGCCAGCAAGCCGGGTCCCCAGCATTTT. Translation: CASKPGPQHF. The V and J genes are TRBV27 and TRBJ1-5; D ambiguous. This CDR3 comprises 10 residues. V gave up 7 bases and J gave up 10 bases, with 8 bases separating them. Germline CDR1 is MNHEY and CDR2 is SMNVEV (reference sequence).

The CDR3 nucleotides read TGTGCCAGCAGTGAAGGGAGGGGACCTAGGACAGATACGCAGTATTTT. Residues: CASSEGRGPRTDTQYF. V usage is TRBV25-1 and J usage is TRBJ2-3, with 7 bases lining up with TRBD2. The CDR3 is made up of 16 amino acids. Germline CDR1 reads MGHDK; CDR2 reads SYGVNS. Trimming cost V 2 bases and J 3 bases; bases outside gene matches: 8.

The chain uses TRBV29-1 and TRBJ1-2, with TRBD1 matching over 10 bases. This CDR3 has 16 residues. Per the germline V gene, CDR1 is SQVTM and CDR2 is ANQGSEA. V lost 6 bases and J lost 2; bases outside the gene matches: 12. CDR3 DNA sequence: TGCAGCGTGGCAAAACACGGGACAGGGGTAAACTATGGCTACACCTTC. Translation: CSVAKHGTGVNYGYTF.

The genes are TRBV9 and TRBJ2-1; D remains ambiguous. Trimming left V 0 bases short and J 8 bases short, with 15 bases between. CDR1 and CDR2 (germline): SGDLS, YYNGEE. The CDR3 spans 15 residues. CDR3: CASSVGRATVHEQFF. The CDR3 bases are TGTGCCAGCAGCGTAGGCAGAGCGACTGTCCATGAGCAGTTCTTC.

The gene calls are TRBV4-1 and TRBJ2-1; 9 nucleotides line up with TRBD2. J lost 8 bases, V lost 0 bases, and 5 bases had no gene match. The V gene's germline CDR1 is MGHRA and CDR2 YSYEKL. The CDR3 runs to 15 residues. As DNA, the CDR3 is TGCGCCAGCAGCCAAGAGGTAGCGGGGGCACATGAGCAGTTCTTC. The encoded protein is CASSQEVAGAHEQFF.

As concerns this clone: The sample has other DNA sequences that encode this CDR3 too. The genes are TRBV5-6 and TRBJ2-7, with D possibly TRBD1 on 5 matching bases. V gave up 0 bases and J gave up 1 base, with 8 bases separating them. Germline V gives CDR1 SGHDT, CDR2 YYEEEE. CDR3 length: 14 residues. CDR3 sequence (DNA): TGTGCCAGCAGCTTGGGGGGCAGTTCCTACGAGCAGTACTTC. This sequence encodes CASSLGGSSYEQYF.

In DNA, the CDR3 is TGTGCCAGCAGTGAAGATAGCGGAGGCTACTCCCCCCAAAACATTCAGTACTTC. Its protein product is CASSEDSGGYSPQNIQYF. The rearrangement uses TRBV6-1 and TRBJ2-4; TRBD2 is a possible D gene (6 bases). V was trimmed by 1 base and J by 5 bases, leaving 21 bases between them. Germline CDR1 MNHNS, CDR2 SASEGT. The CDR3 is made up of 18 amino acids.

The chain is built from TRBV7-2 and TRBJ2-5; weak D call: TRBD2 (5 bases). Deletions cut 5 bases from V and 2 bases from J, with 12 bases between. CDR1 is SGHTA, CDR2 FQGNSA, per germline. The length of the CDR3 is 14 residues. For the CDR3, the DNA is TGTGCCAGCAGCCAACGACGGGGACAAGAGACCCAGTACTTC. Protein sequence: CASSQRRGQETQYF.

In DNA, the CDR3 is TGTGCCAGTAGTGCAAACCCTCCGACAGGACAAGAGACCCAGTACTTC. Translating gives CASSANPPTGQETQYF. The chain combines TRBV19 with TRBJ2-5, with TRBD1 as a possible D gene (6 bases). The CDR3 totals 16 residues. Between the trimmed V and J ends, which lost 5 bases and 2 bases, there was a span of 18 bases. Germline V CDR1 and CDR2: LNHDA, SQIVND (reference sequence).

J is TRBJ2-1 and V is TRBV12-5; 8 nucleotides align to TRBD1. Germline-derived CDR1 and CDR2 are LGHNT and FRNRAP. The J segment lost 8 bases and the V segment lost 2 bases, leaving 5 bases of the junction unmatched. The CDR3 is 14 amino acids. For the CDR3, the DNA is TGTGCTAGTGGTTTGTTCCAGGGGGCTGATGAGCAGTTCTTC. Translation: CASGLFQGADEQFF.

The chain combines TRBV7-8 with TRBJ2-3; 13 nucleotides line up with TRBD2. The CDR3 is made up of 17 amino acids. Germline lookup yields CDR1 SGHVS and CDR2 FQNEAQ. The V segment lost 1 base and the J segment 4 bases; nucleotides outside the gene matches: 5. This chain's CDR3 is CASSLGILAGGPDTQYF. DNA of the CDR3: TGTGCCAGCAGCTTAGGGATACTAGCGGGGGGGCCAGATACGCAGTATTTT.

The V gene is TRBV6-5, the J gene TRBJ1-2; possible D gene TRBD1, 6 bases. The CDR3 loop spans 14 amino acids. The germline V gene encodes CDR1 MNHEY and CDR2 SVGAGI. Between the trimmed V and J ends, which lost 9 bases and 5 bases, there was a span of 19 bases. CDR3 amino acids: CASSRDARGYGYTF. The CDR3 DNA reads TGTGCCAGTTCCCGGGACGCCAGGGGTTATGGCTACACCTTC.

The chain recombines TRBV10-3 with TRBJ1-6; 8 nucleotides match TRBD1. Germline V lookup: CDR1 ENHRY, CDR2 SYGVKD. This CDR3 has 17 amino acids. V was pared by 3 bases and J by 1 base, with 5 bases of the junction left unmatched. CDR3 in amino acids: CAISDHRGISYNSPLHF. CDR3 in DNA: TGTGCCATCAGTGATCACAGGGGGATTTCCTATAATTCACCCCTCCACTTT.

The chain carries TRBV10-2 and TRBJ2-7; TRBD2 might be the D (6 bases). CDR3 size: 14 residues. Germline V lookup: CDR1 WSHSY, CDR2 SAAADI. Trimming removed 5 bases at V and 3 bases at J, with 14 bases between. The CDR3 reads CASSLKGLNYEQYF. The CDR3 DNA reads TGCGCCAGCAGTCTCAAGGGACTTAACTACGAGCAGTACTTC.

J is TRBJ2-5 and V is TRBV7-9, with D maybe TRBD2 (5 bases). The germline CDR1 and CDR2 sequences are SEHNR and FQNEAQ (reference sequence). Trimming stripped 7 bases from V and 4 bases from J, with 19 bases between. The CDR3 loop spans 15 amino acids. CDR3 sequence (DNA): TGTGCCAGCACTAATGGGAGACTGGAGGCAGAGACCCAGTACTTC. Its translation: CASTNGRLEAETQYF.

This clone turned up a few times. The rearrangement links TRBV4-1 to TRBJ2-7; 8 bases map to TRBD1. The junction had 7 bases not matched to a gene; V was cut back by 1 base and J by 2 bases. Germline loops: CDR1 MGHRA, CDR2 YSYEKL. The length of the CDR3 is 16 residues. The CDR3 protein is CASSQGLGTGAYEQYF. The CDR3 DNA reads as TGCGCCAGCAGCCAAGGGTTGGGGACAGGAGCCTACGAGCAGTACTTC.

The chain links TRBV11-2 to TRBJ2-6; the match to TRBD2 covers 10 bases. Germline lookup yields CDR1 SGHAT and CDR2 FQNNGV. V was clipped by 7 bases and J by 0 bases; unmatched bases: 6. The CDR3 has 17 amino acids. The CDR3 bases are TGTGCCAGCACAAGGACTAGCGGCAGCTCTGGGGCCAACGTCCTGACTTTC. Translation: CASTRTSGSSGANVLTF.